This T cell receptor (beta chain) was identified during a study of blood T cell repertoires in COVID-19. By share, this clone counts as medium-sized. Unmatched junction bases numbered 3, after V lost 3 bases and J lost 0 bases. This CDR3 is built from 15 residues. The germline CDR1 and CDR2 sequences are SNHLY and FYNNEI. In the original workflow: Amplification of reference gene primers provided the estimated nucleated cell counts. Sequencing used immunoSEQ multiplex PCR; TCRdb keeps in-frame clones, though not all of them. That table gives V, J and clone size, and the DNA gave D and trimming. The repertoire holds over 200,000 clones, approximately 75% seen once, with approximately 8.7% in the top ten. Participants were aged 18 to 89 years, lived in over 20 US areas, and enrolled virtually. Participant-reported clinical history was the basis for cohort assignment. Either two negative PCRs, clearance, or symptom resolution qualified Cohort 3 donors as recovered.

Sequencing was done on a sample of PBMCs or T cells enriched from blood (not recorded which). V is TRBV2 and J is TRBJ2-3; 7 nucleotides match TRBD1. The clonotype originates from a man aged 35-49 years who had recovered from COVID-19. The CDR3 loop reads CASSDQGVSTDTQYF. The CDR3 DNA follows: TGTGCCAGCAGTGACCAGGGGGTTAGCACAGATACGCAGTATTTT.